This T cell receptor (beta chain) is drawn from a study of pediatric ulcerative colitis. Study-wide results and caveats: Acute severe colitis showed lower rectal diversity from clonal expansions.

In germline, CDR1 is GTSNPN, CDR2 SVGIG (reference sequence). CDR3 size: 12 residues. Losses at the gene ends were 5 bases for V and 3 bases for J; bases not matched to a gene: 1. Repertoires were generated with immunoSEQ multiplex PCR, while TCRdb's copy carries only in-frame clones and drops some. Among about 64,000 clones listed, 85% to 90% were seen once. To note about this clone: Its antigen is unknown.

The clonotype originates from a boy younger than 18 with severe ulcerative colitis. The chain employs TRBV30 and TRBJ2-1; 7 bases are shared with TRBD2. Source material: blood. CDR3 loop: CAWGEGYNEQFF. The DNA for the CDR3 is TGTGCCTGGGGGGAGGGCTACAATGAGCAGTTCTTC. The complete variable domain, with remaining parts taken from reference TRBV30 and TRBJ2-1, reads SQTIHQWPATLVQPVGSPLSLECTVEGTSNPNLYWYRQAAGRGLQLLFYSVGIGQISSEVPQNLSASRPQDRQFILSSKKLLLSDSGFYLCAWGEGYNEQFFGPGTRLTVL.